These T cell receptor beta chains were read from a single sample in a study of neurological immune-mediated disorders. Via MiXCR, TCRdb re-called the 5' RACE reads, giving one row per CDR3 protein. The profile shows 60,000 or so distinct CDR3 sequences, 3% to 4% of them singletons. The source material was PBMCs. The receptors come from a woman aged 55-75 years with multiple sclerosis. Each CDR3 is given with its conserved first and last residue. The order of the fields is J gene, D gene, clone size, V gene, CDR3 protein, CDR3 DNA. A D gene is named only where the DNA matches it firmly. Clone sizes are given selectively: once, few, many, or a class where the clone is expanded.

>TRBJ2-7|TRBD2|medium-sized|TRBV9
CASSPPGLAGGYGEQYF
TGTGCCAGCAGCCCCCCCGGGCTAGCGGGGGGCTACGGCGAGCAGTACTTC
>TRBJ1-4|NA|many|TRBV7-8
CASSLSGTFDEKLFF
TGTGCCAGCAGCTTAAGCGGGACATTTGATGAAAAACTGTTTTTT
>TRBJ2-1|TRBD2|NA|TRBV6-5
CASSQTSGGSYNEQFF
TGTGCCAGCAGTCAGACTAGCGGGGGCTCCTACAATGAGCAGTTCTTC
>TRBJ2-7|NA|many|TRBV15
CATSTIEGLSYEQYF
TGTGCCACCAGCACTATAGAAGGGCTCTCCTACGAGCAGTACTTC
>TRBJ2-2|NA|NA|TRBV11-2
CASSLSGGSGELFF
TGTGCCAGCAGCTTATCTGGGGGCAGCGGGGAGCTGTTTTTT
>TRBJ1-2|TRBD1|many|TRBV7-9
CASSFTDRDGGYTF
TGTGCCAGCAGCTTCACGGACAGGGATGGCGGCTACACCTTC
>TRBJ2-2|TRBD2|many|TRBV12-3/TRBV12-4
CASSSAGGFGATGELFF
TGTGCCAGCAGTTCGGCGGGGGGGTTCGGGGCCACCGGGGAGCTGTTTTTT
>TRBJ2-1|TRBD2|many|TRBV12-3/TRBV12-4
CASRLADNEQFF
TGTGCCAGCAGGCTAGCGGACAATGAGCAGTTCTTC
>TRBJ2-7|TRBD2|NA|TRBV7-6
CASSPPGLAGAYEQYF
TGTGCCAGCAGCCCACCGGGACTAGCGGGGGCATACGAGCAGTACTTC
>TRBJ2-5|TRBD2|many|TRBV20-1
CSASLAGGSLETQYF
TGCAGTGCTAGCCTAGCGGGAGGGAGTCTAGAGACCCAGTACTTC
>TRBJ1-1|NA|NA|TRBV20-1
CSARPDMNTEAFF
TGCAGTGCTAGGCCGGACATGAACACTGAAGCTTTCTTT
>TRBJ1-2|NA|many|TRBV5-1
CASSFADYYGYTF
TGCGCCAGCAGCTTCGCAGATTACTATGGCTACACCTTC
>TRBJ2-3|NA|many|TRBV18
CASSPTGIDTQYF
TGTGCCAGCTCACCAACTGGGATTGATACGCAGTATTTT
>TRBJ1-1|NA|NA|TRBV5-1
CASSSTPLMNTEAFF
TGCGCCAGCAGCTCAACCCCCCTGATGAACACTGAAGCTTTCTTT
>TRBJ2-1|TRBD1|many|TRBV20-1
CSANRDRGYNEQFF
TGCAGTGCTAACCGGGACAGGGGGTACAATGAGCAGTTCTTC
>TRBJ2-7|TRBD2|many|TRBV7-9
CASSLGAGEIYEQYF
TGTGCCAGCAGCTTAGGGGCGGGAGAAATCTACGAGCAGTACTTC
>TRBJ2-5|TRBD2|many|TRBV10-3
CAISEPPGTTNVQETQYF
TGTGCCATCAGTGAGCCCCCCGGGACTACAAACGTTCAAGAGACCCAGTACTTC
>TRBJ1-4|TRBD1|NA|TRBV5-1
CASSLLAPDRDNEKLFF
TGCGCCAGCAGCTTACTCGCGCCCGACAGGGACAATGAAAAACTGTTTTTT
>TRBJ1-5|TRBD1|medium-sized|TRBV20-1
CSARGTGGRQPQHF
TGCAGTGCTAGAGGGACAGGGGGCCGTCAGCCCCAGCATTTT
>TRBJ2-5|NA|many|TRBV12-3/TRBV12-4
CASNRDSRPQYF
TGTGCCAGCAATCGGGACTCTCGCCCCCAGTACTTC